The rows below give T cell receptor beta chains drawn from one sample of a study of T cell repertoires in cytomegalovirus infection. MiXCR was run by TCRdb on the reads, yielding one entry per CDR3 protein. The profile shows around 290,000 distinct CDR3 sequences, under 30% of them singletons. The sequencing input was PBMCs. These receptors all come from a human donor in good health (CMV status not recorded). Some clones in this sample may be carry-over from other donors' samples. CDR3s include the opening cysteine and the closing phenylalanine or tryptophan. The order of the fields is CDR3 DNA, CDR3 protein, V gene, clone size, D gene, J gene. The D gene is left open where the match is weak. A row's size may be missing; if present it is once, few, many or a size class.

DNA: TGTGCCTCCTCCTCCCCTAGTCGTTACGGCTATGGCTACACCTTC; CDR3: CASSSPSRYGYGYTF; V: TRBV19; size: NA; D: NA; J: TRBJ1-2
DNA: TGTGCCAGCAGCTTAGCTGATGAGCAGTTCTTC; CDR3: CASSLADEQFF; V: TRBV7-9; size: many; D: NA; J: TRBJ2-1
DNA: TGTGCCAGCAGCCCGGGACAGGCAAATGAAAAACTGTTTTTT; CDR3: CASSPGQANEKLFF; V: TRBV7-2; size: medium-sized; D: TRBD1; J: TRBJ1-4
DNA: TGCAGCGTTGAAGCGGTAGTAGCGGGAGAGACCCAGTACTTC; CDR3: CSVEAVVAGETQYF; V: TRBV29-1; size: NA; D: TRBD2; J: TRBJ2-5
DNA: TGTGCCAGCAGCTTGAGGACAGGCTCCTACCTTACCCTGAACACTGAAGCTTTCTTT; CDR3: CASSLRTGSYLTLNTEAFF; V: TRBV5-6; size: NA; D: TRBD1; J: TRBJ1-1
DNA: TGCAGTGCCAGACAGGGGGAAAGAATGAACACTGAAGCTTTCTTT; CDR3: CSARQGERMNTEAFF; V: TRBV20-1; size: NA; D: TRBD1; J: TRBJ1-1
DNA: TGTGCCATCAGGGTCGCAGATACGCAGTATTTT; CDR3: CAIRVADTQYF; V: TRBV10-3; size: NA; D: NA; J: TRBJ2-3
DNA: TGTGCCAGCAGGTTGTCCGGACAGCCAAACAAGTATAGCAATCAGCCCCAGCATTTT; CDR3: CASRLSGQPNKYSNQPQHF; V: TRBV6-2/TRBV6-3; size: NA; D: NA; J: TRBJ1-5
DNA: TGTGCCAGCAGCTCTGGACAGGGCGCCAATCAGCCCCAGCATTTT; CDR3: CASSSGQGANQPQHF; V: TRBV12-3/TRBV12-4; size: many; D: TRBD1; J: TRBJ1-5
DNA: TGTGCCAGCAGTACCCTGACGGGAGGGGGTACAGATACGCAGTATTTT; CDR3: CASSTLTGGGTDTQYF; V: TRBV28; size: NA; D: TRBD2; J: TRBJ2-3